This T cell receptor (beta chain) was found in a study of T cell responses to AZD1222 COVID-19 vaccine. The junction had 7 bases not matched to a gene; V was cut back by 5 bases and J by 10 bases. The CDR3 is 12 amino acids. Germline CDR1 and CDR2: MNHNY and SVGAGI (reference sequence). The repertoire was sequenced with immunoSEQ multiplex PCR; TCRdb's copy has only in-frame clones and lacks some. The sample contains 150,000 to 200,000 clones, around 95% of which appear only once. The rearrangement links TRBV6-6 to TRBJ1-2; the match to TRBD1 covers 7 bases. Sequencing used peripheral blood, obtained on day 0 of AZD1222 vaccination. The clonotype comes from an adult in good health. The CDR3 protein is CASSRRQGVYTF. The CDR3 DNA follows: TGTGCCAGCAGTAGAAGACAGGGAGTCTACACCTTC.